The 26 T cell receptor beta chains given below trace back to one sample, sequenced in a study of blood T cell repertoires in COVID-19. Some clones are missing from TCRdb's copy, which holds only in-frame ones; the method was immunoSEQ multiplex PCR. The sample contains 200,000 to 250,000 clones, over 75% of which appear only once. Sequences were obtained from PBMCs or T cells enriched from blood (not recorded which). The receptor source for this set is a woman aged 18-29 years in a cohort exposed to, infected with or recovered from COVID-19 (not recorded which).

This chain connects TRBV11-1 to TRBJ1-2; D is perhaps TRBD1 (6 bases). Trimming removed 5 bases from V and 2 bases from J, with 18 bases in between. CDR3 length: 16 amino acids. Germline V gene data show CDR1 as SGHAT and CDR2 as FQDESV (reference sequence). The CDR3 DNA reads as TGTGCCAGCAGCCATACCGGGACAACTTTAAACTATGGCTACACCTTC. Residues: CASSHTGTTLNYGYTF.

V gene TRBV5-1 combines with J gene TRBJ2-7; the match to TRBD1 covers 7 bases. This CDR3 contains 16 residues. Germline assignment: CDR1 SGHRS and CDR2 YFSETQ. J lost 0 bases, V lost 0 bases, and 6 bases had no gene match. The CDR3 DNA sequence: TGCGCCAGCAGCTTGGAAAGGACAGGCGTCTCCTACGAGCAGTACTTC. Translation gives CASSLERTGVSYEQYF.

The chain has TRBV13 and TRBJ2-1; D is unresolved. Between the trimmed V and J ends, which lost 0 bases and 2 bases, there was a span of 5 bases. The germline V gene has CDR1 PRHDT and CDR2 FYEKMQ (reference sequence). This CDR3 spans 14 amino acids. The CDR3 protein is CASSLGRAYNEQFF. The CDR3 DNA sequence: TGTGCCAGCAGCTTAGGCCGGGCCTACAATGAGCAGTTCTTC. Using reference TRBV13 and TRBJ2-1 for the parts outside the CDR3, the full variable domain is AAGVIQSPRHLIKEKRETATLKCYPIPRHDTVYWYQQGPGQDPQFLISFYEKMQSDKGSIPDRFSAQQFSDYHSELNMSSLELGDSALYFCASSLGRAYNEQFFGPGTRLTVL.

This clone has just a few counts. The chain is built from TRBV19 and TRBJ1-2; possibly TRBD1 for D (5 bases). Germline V gene data show CDR1 as LNHDA and CDR2 as SQIVND (reference sequence). The V end lost 3 bases, the J end lost 0 bases, and 11 bases lay between the germline ends. The CDR3 is 15 residues long. CDR3 bases: TGTGCCAGTAGTATTGGAGGGGAGGCTAACTATGGCTACACCTTC. This gives the protein CASSIGGEANYGYTF.

This sequence joins TRBV5-1 and TRBJ1-6, with 8 bases that match TRBD1. The germline CDR1 and CDR2 sequences are SGHRS and YFSETQ. The CDR3 is 13 residues long. V trimming: 8 bases; J trimming: 10 bases; junction bases outside the gene matches: 8. DNA for the CDR3: TGCGCCAGTCGGACAGGGTTTCGGTCACCCCTCCACTTT. This gives the protein CASRTGFRSPLHF.

The rearrangement joins TRBV10-3 to TRBJ1-1, with D uncertain. V lost 4 bases, J lost 7 bases, and 22 bases lay in between. CDR1 and CDR2 (germline): ENHRY, SYGVKD. CDR3 size: 16 residues. CDR3 protein: CAISAEPLRDFYEAFF. CDR3 nucleotide sequence: TGTGCCATCAGTGCTGAGCCGTTGAGAGATTTTTATGAAGCTTTCTTT.

This clone was counted a few times. The J gene is TRBJ2-2, the V gene TRBV11-2; TRBD1 matches 10 bases. The germline V gene encodes CDR1 SGHAT and CDR2 FQNNGV. The CDR3 is 14 residues long. V trimming: 5 bases; J trimming: 7 bases; junction bases outside the gene matches: 4. CDR3 amino acids: CASSRQGANGELFF. CDR3 DNA sequence: TGTGCCAGCAGCCGACAGGGGGCAAACGGGGAGCTGTTTTTT.

The CDR3: CASSTAGADTQYF. The DNA for the CDR3 is TGTGCCAGTAGTACGGCGGGAGCAGATACGCAGTATTTT. The chain is built from TRBV19 and TRBJ2-3, with 7 nucleotides matching TRBD2. Per germline, CDR1 LNHDA and CDR2 SQIVND (reference sequence). This CDR3 region has 13 residues. With 4 bases clipped from V and 4 bases from J, the junction kept 2 bases outside the gene matches.

The genes are TRBV6-5 and TRBJ1-2; TRBD1 matches at 9 bases. The CDR3 is 12 amino acids. V lost 7 bases to trimming and J lost 6 bases; unmatched junction nucleotides: 3. The germline V gene has CDR1 MNHEY and CDR2 SVGAGI. CDR3 sequence (DNA): TGTGCCAGCAAACAGGGGGCTGATGGCTACACCTTC. Translation: CASKQGADGYTF.

V usage is TRBV5-1 and J usage is TRBJ2-2, with TRBD2 matching 12 bases. V shed 0 bases, J shed 7 bases, and the junction held 4 bases outside the gene matches. CDR1 and CDR2 from the germline V gene are SGHRS and YFSETQ. This CDR3 has 16 amino acids. The CDR3, as DNA: TGCGCCAGCAGCTTGGGACTAGCGGGGGTCGGCGGGGAGCTGTTTTTT. It translates to CASSLGLAGVGGELFF. The full variable domain, its missing parts supplied by reference TRBV5-1 and TRBJ2-2, is KAGVTQTPRYLIKTRGQQVTLSCSPISGHRSVSWYQQTPGQGLQFLFEYFSETQRNKGNFPGRFSGRQFSNSRSEMNVSTLELGDSALYLCASSLGLAGVGGELFFGEGSRLTVL.

This clone was detected a few times. The CDR3 region has the DNA TGCGCCAGCAGTCAGGCAGACAGGGGCCCCGACGAGCAGTACTTC. Translating gives CASSQADRGPDEQYF. The chain joins TRBV5-1 to TRBJ2-7, with 8 nucleotides matching TRBD1. Germline trimming cut 5 bases from V and 5 bases from J; bases unmatched to any gene: 12. CDR3 length: 15 amino acids. The V gene's germline CDR1 is SGHRS and CDR2 YFSETQ.

This chain uses TRBV28 with TRBJ1-5; 8 bases are shared with TRBD1. CDR3 length equals 16 residues. Germline assignment: CDR1 MDHEN and CDR2 SYDVKM. V dropped 6 bases and J dropped 0; count of bases not matched to a gene: 7. Here the CDR3 reads CASSGQGRGSNQPQHF. The CDR3, as DNA: TGTGCCAGCAGCGGACAGGGAAGGGGTAGCAATCAGCCCCAGCATTTT.

The chain has TRBV6-5 and TRBJ1-1; TRBD1 might be the D (6 bases). Germline CDR1 is MNHEY and CDR2 is SVGAGI. V lost 5 bases to trimming and J lost 1 base, with 11 bases between them. This CDR3 is built from 14 residues. The CDR3 DNA is TGTGCCAGCAGTCAGCAGGGGCCGAACACTGAAGCTTTCTTT. It translates to CASSQQGPNTEAFF.

This rearrangement joins TRBV5-1 to TRBJ1-1, with D possibly matching TRBD1 (5 bases). The CDR3 covers 14 residues. In germline, CDR1 is SGHRS, CDR2 YFSETQ. V was clipped by 4 bases and J by 5 bases, with 15 bases between them. DNA of the CDR3: TGCGCCAGCAGCCTAAAAACAGGTGCGACTGAAGCTTTCTTT. Amino acid sequence: CASSLKTGATEAFF.

The V gene is TRBV6-5, the J gene TRBJ2-5; 12 positions match TRBD2. Germline V gives CDR1 MNHEY, CDR2 SVGAGI. The CDR3 sequence is 15 residues long. The junction had 7 bases not matched to a gene; V was cut back by 6 bases and J by 5 bases. The CDR3: CASRKGTSGWETQYF. The CDR3 DNA reads TGTGCCAGCAGGAAGGGGACTAGCGGGTGGGAGACCCAGTACTTC.

This chain links TRBV28 with TRBJ2-5; tentative D call: TRBD2 (6 bases). Trimming left V 7 bases short and J 2 bases short, with 11 bases between. The CDR3 totals 13 residues. Germline V lookup: CDR1 MDHEN, CDR2 SYDVKM. In nucleotides, the CDR3 is TGTGCCAGCAAGCGGCTAGCGCAAGAGACCCAGTACTTC. This encodes CASKRLAQETQYF.

The genes are TRBV10-3 and TRBJ2-5; 7 nucleotides match TRBD2. The germline V gene encodes CDR1 ENHRY and CDR2 SYGVKD. V shed 5 bases and J 4 bases; nucleotides not matched to a gene: 7. The CDR3 loop spans 14 amino acids. Here the CDR3 DNA reads TGTGCCATCAGTATGGGGGGGGAACGAGAGACCCAGTACTTC. Protein sequence: CAISMGGERETQYF.

The chain couples TRBV13 to TRBJ2-7; the D gene is possibly TRBD2 (6 bases). V gave up 3 bases and J gave up 5 bases, with 20 bases separating them. The CDR3 has 16 amino acids. From germline, CDR1 is PRHDT and CDR2 FYEKMQ (reference sequence). The CDR3 coding sequence is TGTGCCAGCAGCTTTAGGCGTTTGGGCTGGGGGGACGAGCAGTACTTC. This translates into CASSFRRLGWGDEQYF.

The chain has TRBV18 and TRBJ2-7; possibly TRBD1 for D (6 bases). Germline V lookup: CDR1 KGHSH, CDR2 LQKENI. This CDR3 is 16 amino acids long. Trimming cost V 5 bases and J 2 bases, with 19 bases left between them. This chain's CDR3 is CASSSTKQGFTYEQYF. The CDR3 DNA reads as TGTGCCAGCTCATCAACCAAGCAGGGGTTCACCTACGAGCAGTACTTC.

This chain uses TRBV19 with TRBJ1-2, with 7 nucleotides matching TRBD1. Germline V CDR1 and CDR2: LNHDA, SQIVND (reference sequence). J lost 3 bases, V lost 5 bases, and 12 bases had no gene match. The CDR3 length is 16 residues. CDR3 nucleotide sequence: TGTGCCAGTAGTGCAGCGGCAGGGGGACATTACTATGGCTACACCTTC. This sequence encodes CASSAAAGGHYYGYTF.

This sequence joins TRBV6-4 and TRBJ2-2; 7 nucleotides line up with TRBD1. Germline CDR1 reads MRHNA; CDR2 reads SNTAGT. J gave up 3 bases and V 4 bases, and 5 bases lay outside the gene matches. The CDR3 runs 15 residues. CDR3: CASSVAGGDTGELFF. The DNA of the CDR3 is TGTGCCAGCAGTGTCGCAGGGGGAGACACCGGGGAGCTGTTTTTT.

The chain joins TRBV29-1 to TRBJ2-1; possible D gene TRBD2, 5 bases. Per the germline V gene, CDR1 is SQVTM and CDR2 is ANQGSEA. This CDR3 region has 12 residues. V gave up 4 bases and J gave up 6 bases, with 10 bases separating them. DNA for the CDR3: TGCAGCGTTGTGACTACCGCCAATGAGCAGTTCTTC. Amino acid sequence: CSVVTTANEQFF.

The genes are TRBV6-4 and TRBJ2-3, with 10 bases identical to TRBD2. With V trimmed by 5 bases and J by 3 bases, 11 bases remained unmatched. The CDR3 spans 17 residues. Per the germline V gene, CDR1 is MRHNA and CDR2 is SNTAGT. The CDR3 sequence: CASSRTSGIMGTDTQYF. CDR3 bases: TGTGCCAGCAGTCGTACTAGCGGGATAATGGGGACAGATACGCAGTATTTT.

CDR3 protein: CASSSRQGDTYNSPLHF. Written as DNA, the CDR3 is TGTGCCAGCAGCTCTAGACAGGGGGATACCTATAATTCACCCCTCCACTTT. This chain links TRBV7-9 with TRBJ1-6; 9 nucleotides line up with TRBD1. The CDR3 length is 17 residues. Per the germline V gene, CDR1 is SEHNR and CDR2 is FQNEAQ (reference sequence). Trimming removed 4 bases from V and 2 bases from J; junction bases left unmatched: 6.

This rearrangement joins TRBV6-1 to TRBJ1-4; D remains unclear. Germline V gene data show CDR1 as MNHNS and CDR2 as SASEGT. The CDR3 consists of 16 residues. V was cut by 0 bases and J by 0 bases, with 8 bases left in between. In DNA form, the CDR3 reads TGTGCCAGCAGTGAAGCCTTCCCAGCAACTAATGAAAAACTGTTTTTT. This codes for CASSEAFPATNEKLFF.

This clone was recorded only once. The V and J genes are TRBV2 and TRBJ1-1, with D perhaps matching TRBD1 (5 bases). With 6 bases removed from V and 8 bases from J, the gap between germline ends came to 10 bases. The CDR3 is 11 residues long. The germline V gene has CDR1 SNHLY and CDR2 FYNNEI. CDR3 amino acids: CASSPDNEAFF. In DNA, the CDR3 is TGTGCCAGCAGCCCGGACAACGAAGCTTTCTTT.